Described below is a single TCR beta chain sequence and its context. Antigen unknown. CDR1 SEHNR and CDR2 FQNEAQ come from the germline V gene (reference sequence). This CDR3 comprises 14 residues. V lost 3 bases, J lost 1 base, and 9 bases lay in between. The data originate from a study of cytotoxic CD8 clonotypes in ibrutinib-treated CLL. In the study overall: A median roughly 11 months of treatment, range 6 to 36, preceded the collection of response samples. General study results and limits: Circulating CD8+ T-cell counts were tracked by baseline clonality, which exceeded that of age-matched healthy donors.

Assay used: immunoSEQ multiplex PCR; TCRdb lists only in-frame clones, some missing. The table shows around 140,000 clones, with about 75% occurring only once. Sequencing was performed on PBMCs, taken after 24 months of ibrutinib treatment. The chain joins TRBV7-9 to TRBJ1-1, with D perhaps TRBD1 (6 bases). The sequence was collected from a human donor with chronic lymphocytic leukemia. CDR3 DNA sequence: TGTGCCAGCAGCTTTTTGACAGGGAACACTGAAGCTTTCTTT. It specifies CASSFLTGNTEAFF.